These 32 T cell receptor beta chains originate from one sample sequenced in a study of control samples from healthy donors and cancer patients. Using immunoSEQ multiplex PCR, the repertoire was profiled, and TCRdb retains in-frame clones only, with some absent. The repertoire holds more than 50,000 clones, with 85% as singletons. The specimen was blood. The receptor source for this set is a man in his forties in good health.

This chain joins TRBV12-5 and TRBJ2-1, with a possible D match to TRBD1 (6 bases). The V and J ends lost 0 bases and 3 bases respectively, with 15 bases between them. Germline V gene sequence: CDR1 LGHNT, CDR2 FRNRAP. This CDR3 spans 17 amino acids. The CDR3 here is CASGLVSGALYYNEQFF. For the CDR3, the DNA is TGTGCTAGTGGTTTGGTATCAGGGGCCCTCTACTACAATGAGCAGTTCTTC.

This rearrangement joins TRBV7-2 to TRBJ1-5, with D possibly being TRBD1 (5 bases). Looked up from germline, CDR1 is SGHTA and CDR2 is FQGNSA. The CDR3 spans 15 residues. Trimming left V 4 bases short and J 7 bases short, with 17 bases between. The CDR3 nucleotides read TGTGCCAGCAGCTACAGTGGGACGATTGGACAGCCCCAGCATTTT. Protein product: CASSYSGTIGQPQHF.

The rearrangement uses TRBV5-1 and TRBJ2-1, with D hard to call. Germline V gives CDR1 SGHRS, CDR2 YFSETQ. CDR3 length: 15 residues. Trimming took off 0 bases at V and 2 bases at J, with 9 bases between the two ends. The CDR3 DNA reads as TGCGCCAGCAGCTTGGCGACCAGTACCTACAATGAGCAGTTCTTC. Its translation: CASSLATSTYNEQFF.

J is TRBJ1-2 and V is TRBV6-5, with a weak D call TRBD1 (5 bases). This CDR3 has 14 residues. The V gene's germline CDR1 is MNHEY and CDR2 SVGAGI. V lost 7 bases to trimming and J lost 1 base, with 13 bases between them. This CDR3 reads CASKGALLNYGYTF. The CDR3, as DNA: TGTGCCAGCAAAGGGGCTTTACTTAACTATGGCTACACCTTC.

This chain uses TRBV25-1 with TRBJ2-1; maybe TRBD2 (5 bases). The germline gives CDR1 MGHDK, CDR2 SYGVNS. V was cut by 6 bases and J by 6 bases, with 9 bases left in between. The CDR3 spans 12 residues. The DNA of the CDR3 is TGTGCCAGCAGGAGCGGATTCAATGAGCAGTTCTTC. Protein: CASRSGFNEQFF.

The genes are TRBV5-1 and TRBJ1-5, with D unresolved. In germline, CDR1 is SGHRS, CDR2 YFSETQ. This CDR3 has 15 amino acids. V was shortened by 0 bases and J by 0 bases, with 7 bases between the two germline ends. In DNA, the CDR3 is TGCGCCAGCAGCTTGGGAGGGTATAGCAATCAGCCCCAGCATTTT. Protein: CASSLGGYSNQPQHF.

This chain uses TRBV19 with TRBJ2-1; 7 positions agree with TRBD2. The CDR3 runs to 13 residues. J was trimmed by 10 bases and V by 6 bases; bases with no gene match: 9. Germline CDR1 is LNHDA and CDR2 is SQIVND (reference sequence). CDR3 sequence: CASSGTARGEQFF. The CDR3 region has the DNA TGTGCCAGTAGCGGGACCGCGCGGGGGGAGCAGTTCTTC. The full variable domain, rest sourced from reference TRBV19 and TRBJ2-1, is DGGITQSPKYLFRKEGQNVTLSCEQNLNHDAMYWYRQDPGQGLRLIYYSQIVNDFQKGDIAEGYSVSREKKESFPLTVTSAQKNPTAFYLCASSGTARGEQFFGPGTRLTVL.

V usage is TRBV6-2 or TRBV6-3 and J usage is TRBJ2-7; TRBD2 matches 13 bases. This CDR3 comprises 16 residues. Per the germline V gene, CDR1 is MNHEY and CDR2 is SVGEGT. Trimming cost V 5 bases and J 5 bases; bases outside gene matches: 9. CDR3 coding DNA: TGTGCCAGCAGTGGGAGGACTAGCGGGAGTATCCACGAGCAGTACTTC. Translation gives CASSGRTSGSIHEQYF.

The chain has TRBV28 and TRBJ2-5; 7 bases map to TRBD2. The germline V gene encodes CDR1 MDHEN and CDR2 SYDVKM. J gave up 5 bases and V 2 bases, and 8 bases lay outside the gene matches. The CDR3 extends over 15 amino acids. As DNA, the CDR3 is TGTGCCAGCAGTTTACCTGGCGGGAGCCGTGAGACCCAGTACTTC. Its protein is CASSLPGGSRETQYF. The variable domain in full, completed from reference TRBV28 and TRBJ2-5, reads DVKVTQSSRYLVKRTGEKVFLECVQDMDHENMFWYRQDPGLGLRLIYFSYDVKMKEKGDIPEGYSVSREKKERFSLILESASTNQTSMYLCASSLPGGSRETQYFGPGTRLLVL.

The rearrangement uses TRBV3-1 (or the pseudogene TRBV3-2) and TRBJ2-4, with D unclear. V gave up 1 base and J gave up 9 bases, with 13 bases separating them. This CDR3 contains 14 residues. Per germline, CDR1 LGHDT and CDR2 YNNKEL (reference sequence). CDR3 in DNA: TGTGCCAGCAGCCAAGCCCTGACGGGTGCCATTCAGTACTTC. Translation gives CASSQALTGAIQYF.

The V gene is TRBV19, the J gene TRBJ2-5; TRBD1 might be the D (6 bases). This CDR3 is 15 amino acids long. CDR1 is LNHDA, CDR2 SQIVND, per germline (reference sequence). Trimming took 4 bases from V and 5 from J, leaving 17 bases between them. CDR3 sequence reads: CASSTPQGFGETQYF. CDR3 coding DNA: TGTGCCAGTAGTACGCCCCAGGGGTTCGGGGAGACCCAGTACTTC.

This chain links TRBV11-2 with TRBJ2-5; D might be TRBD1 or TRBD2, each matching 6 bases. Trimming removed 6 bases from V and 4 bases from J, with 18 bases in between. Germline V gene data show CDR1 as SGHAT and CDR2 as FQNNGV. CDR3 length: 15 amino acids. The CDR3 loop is CASRPVGGLGETQYF. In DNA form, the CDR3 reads TGTGCCAGCAGACCCGTAGGGGGGTTGGGAGAGACCCAGTACTTC. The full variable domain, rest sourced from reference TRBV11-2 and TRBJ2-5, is EAGVAQSPRYKIIEKRQSVAFWCNPISGHATLYWYQQILGQGPKLLIQFQNNGVVDDSQLPKDRFSAERLKGVDSTLKIQPAKLEDSAVYLCASRPVGGLGETQYFGPGTRLLVL.

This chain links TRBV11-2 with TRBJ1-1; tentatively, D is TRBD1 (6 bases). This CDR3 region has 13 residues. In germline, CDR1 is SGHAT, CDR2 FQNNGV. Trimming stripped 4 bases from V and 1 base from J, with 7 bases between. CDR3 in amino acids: CASSSDRNTEAFF. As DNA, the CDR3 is TGTGCCAGCAGCTCGGACAGGAACACTGAAGCTTTCTTT.

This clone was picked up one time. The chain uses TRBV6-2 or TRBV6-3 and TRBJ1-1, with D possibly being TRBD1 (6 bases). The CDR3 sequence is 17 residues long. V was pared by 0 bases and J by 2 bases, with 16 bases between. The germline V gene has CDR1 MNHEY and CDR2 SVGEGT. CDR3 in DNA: TGTGCCAGCAGTTACTCGTACAGGGTTACTGCCAACACTGAAGCTTTCTTT. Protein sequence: CASSYSYRVTANTEAFF.

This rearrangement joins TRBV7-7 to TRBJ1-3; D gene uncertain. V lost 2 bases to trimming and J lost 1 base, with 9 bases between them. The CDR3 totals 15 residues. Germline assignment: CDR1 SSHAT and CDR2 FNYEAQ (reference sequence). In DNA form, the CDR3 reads TGTGCCAGCAGCTTATCGCCTCAATCTGGAAACACCATATATTTT. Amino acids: CASSLSPQSGNTIYF.

The CDR3 region is CSVQQDRAANYGYTF. Here the CDR3 DNA reads TGCAGCGTCCAGCAGGACAGGGCGGCTAACTATGGCTACACCTTC. The chain has TRBV29-1 and TRBJ1-2, with 8 bases identical to TRBD1. CDR1 is SQVTM, CDR2 ANQGSEA, per germline. The CDR3 has 15 residues. J was trimmed by 0 bases and V by 6 bases; bases with no gene match: 9.

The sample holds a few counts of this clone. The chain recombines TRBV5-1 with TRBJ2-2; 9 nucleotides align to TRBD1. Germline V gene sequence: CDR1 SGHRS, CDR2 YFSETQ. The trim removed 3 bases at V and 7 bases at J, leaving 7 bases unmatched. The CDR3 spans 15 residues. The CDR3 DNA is TGCGCCAGCAGCTCGCGACAGGGGGTTGGCGGGGAGCTGTTTTTT. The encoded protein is CASSSRQGVGGELFF.

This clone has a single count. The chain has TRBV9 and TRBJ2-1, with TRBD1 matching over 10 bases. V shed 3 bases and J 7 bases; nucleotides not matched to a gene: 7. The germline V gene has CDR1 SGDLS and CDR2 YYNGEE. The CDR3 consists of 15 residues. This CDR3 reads CASSEEGQGMNEQFF. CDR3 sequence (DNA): TGTGCCAGCAGCGAGGAGGGACAGGGGATGAATGAGCAGTTCTTC.

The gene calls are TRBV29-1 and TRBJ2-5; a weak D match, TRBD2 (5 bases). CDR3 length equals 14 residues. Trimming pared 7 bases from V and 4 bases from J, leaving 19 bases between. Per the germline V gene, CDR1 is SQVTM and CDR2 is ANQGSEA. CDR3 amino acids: CSASPRRTGETQYF. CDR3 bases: TGCAGCGCCTCACCCAGGAGGACGGGAGAGACCCAGTACTTC.

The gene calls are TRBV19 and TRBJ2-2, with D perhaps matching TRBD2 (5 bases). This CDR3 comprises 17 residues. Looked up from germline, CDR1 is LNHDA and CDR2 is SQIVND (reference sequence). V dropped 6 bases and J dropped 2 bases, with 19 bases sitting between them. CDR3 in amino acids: CASSSKFTRGNTGELFF. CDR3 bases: TGTGCCAGTAGCTCGAAATTTACCCGGGGAAACACCGGGGAGCTGTTTTTT.

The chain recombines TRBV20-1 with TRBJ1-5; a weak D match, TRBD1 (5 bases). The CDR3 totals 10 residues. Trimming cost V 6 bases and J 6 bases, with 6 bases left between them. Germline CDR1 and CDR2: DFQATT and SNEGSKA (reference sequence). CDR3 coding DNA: TGCAGTGCCGGGGGTCAGCCCCAGCATTTT. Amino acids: CSAGGQPQHF.

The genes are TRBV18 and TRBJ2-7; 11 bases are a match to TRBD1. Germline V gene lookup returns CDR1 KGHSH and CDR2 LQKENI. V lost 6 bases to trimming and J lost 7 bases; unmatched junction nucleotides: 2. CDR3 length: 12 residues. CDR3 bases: TGTGCCAGCTCGGACAGGGGGCAGGAGCAGTACTTC. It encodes CASSDRGQEQYF.

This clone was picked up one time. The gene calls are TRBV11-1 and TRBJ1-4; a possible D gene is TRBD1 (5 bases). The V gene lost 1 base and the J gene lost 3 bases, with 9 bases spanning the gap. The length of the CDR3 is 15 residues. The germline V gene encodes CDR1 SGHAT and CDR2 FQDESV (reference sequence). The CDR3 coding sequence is TGTGCCAGCAGCTTAGGAGGGGCCGCTAATGAAAAACTGTTTTTT. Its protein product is CASSLGGAANEKLFF.

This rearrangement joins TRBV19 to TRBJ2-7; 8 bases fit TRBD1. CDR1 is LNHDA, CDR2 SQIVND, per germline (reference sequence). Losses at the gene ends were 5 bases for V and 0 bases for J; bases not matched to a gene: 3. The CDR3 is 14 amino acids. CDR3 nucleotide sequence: TGTGCCAGTAGTGTGGACAGGGCCTCCTACGAGCAGTACTTC. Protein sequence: CASSVDRASYEQYF. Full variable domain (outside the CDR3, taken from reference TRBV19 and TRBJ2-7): DGGITQSPKYLFRKEGQNVTLSCEQNLNHDAMYWYRQDPGQGLRLIYYSQIVNDFQKGDIAEGYSVSREKKESFPLTVTSAQKNPTAFYLCASSVDRASYEQYFGPGTRLTVT.

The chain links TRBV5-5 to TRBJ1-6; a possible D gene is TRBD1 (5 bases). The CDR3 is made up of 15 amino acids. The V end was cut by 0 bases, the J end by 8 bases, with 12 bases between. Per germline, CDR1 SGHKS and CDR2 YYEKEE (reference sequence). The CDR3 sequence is CASSLAGGGDSPLHF. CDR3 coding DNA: TGTGCCAGCAGCTTGGCGGGGGGTGGCGATTCACCCCTCCACTTT.

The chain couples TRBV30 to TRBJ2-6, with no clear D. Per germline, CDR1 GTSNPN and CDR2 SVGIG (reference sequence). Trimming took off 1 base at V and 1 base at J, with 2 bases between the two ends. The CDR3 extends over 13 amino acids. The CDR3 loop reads CAWSESGANVLTF. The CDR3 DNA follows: TGTGCCTGGAGTGAATCTGGGGCCAACGTCCTGACTTTC.

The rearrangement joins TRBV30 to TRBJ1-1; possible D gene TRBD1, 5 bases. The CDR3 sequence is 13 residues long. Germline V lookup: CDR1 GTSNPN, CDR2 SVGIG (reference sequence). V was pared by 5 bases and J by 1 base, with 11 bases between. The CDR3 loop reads CAWGGRSNTEAFF. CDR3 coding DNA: TGTGCCTGGGGGGGACGATCGAACACTGAAGCTTTCTTT. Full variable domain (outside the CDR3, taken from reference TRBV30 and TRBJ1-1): SQTIHQWPATLVQPVGSPLSLECTVEGTSNPNLYWYRQAAGRGLQLLFYSVGIGQISSEVPQNLSASRPQDRQFILSSKKLLLSDSGFYLCAWGGRSNTEAFFGQGTRLTVV.

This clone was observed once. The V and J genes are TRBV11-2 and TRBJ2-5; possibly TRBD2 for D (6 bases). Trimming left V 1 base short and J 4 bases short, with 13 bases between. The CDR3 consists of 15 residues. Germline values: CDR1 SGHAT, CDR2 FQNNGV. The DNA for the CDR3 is TGTGCCAGCAGCTTAGCACTGGTGGGGGGAGAGACCCAGTACTTC. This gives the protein CASSLALVGGETQYF.

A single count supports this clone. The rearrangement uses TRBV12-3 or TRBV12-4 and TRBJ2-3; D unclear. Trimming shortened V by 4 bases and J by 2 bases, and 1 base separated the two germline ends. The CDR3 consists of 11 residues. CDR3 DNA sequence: TGTGCCAGCAGTTACACAGATACGCAGTATTTT. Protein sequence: CASSYTDTQYF.

CDR3 coding DNA: TGCGCCAGCAGCCAAGATCTTTTCCCATTTTCACGGGGGACTTGGGAAGATACGCAGTATTTT. This translates into CASSQDLFPFSRGTWEDTQYF. This chain connects TRBV4-3 to TRBJ2-3, with D tentatively TRBD2 (6 bases). The CDR3 spans 21 residues. Trimming stripped 0 bases from V and 5 bases from J, with 30 bases between. CDR1 LGHNA and CDR2 YSLEER come from the germline V gene.

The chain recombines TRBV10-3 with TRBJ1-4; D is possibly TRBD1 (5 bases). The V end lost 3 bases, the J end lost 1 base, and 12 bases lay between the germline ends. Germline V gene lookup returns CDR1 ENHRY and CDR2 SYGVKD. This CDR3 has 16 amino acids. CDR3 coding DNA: TGTGCCATCAGTGAAAAGGGACTTGGAACTAATGAAAAACTGTTTTTT. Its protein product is CAISEKGLGTNEKLFF.

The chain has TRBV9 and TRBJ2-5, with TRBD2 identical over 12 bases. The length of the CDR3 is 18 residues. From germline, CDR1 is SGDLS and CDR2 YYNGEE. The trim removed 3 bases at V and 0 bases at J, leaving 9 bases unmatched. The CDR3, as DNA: TGTGCCAGCAGCGACCCCAGGACTAGCGGGGAGTACCAAGAGACCCAGTACTTC. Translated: CASSDPRTSGEYQETQYF.